A selection of T cell receptor beta chains follows, all from one sample in a study of cytomegalovirus exposure and HLA in healthy donors. Profiled with immunoSEQ multiplex PCR; TCRdb holds only in-frame clones, not every one. This sample's table reports approximately 79,000 clones. The sequenced material came from PBMCs. Receptor source: a boy younger than 18 in good health and CMV-seronegative. Both conserved end residues are part of each CDR3. A D gene is named only where the DNA matches it firmly.

V gene: TRBV19; D gene: NA; J gene: TRBJ1-1; CDR3 DNA: TGTGCCAGTAGTATAGACCCCCCGGGAATGAACACTGAAGCTTTCTTT; CDR3 protein: CASSIDPPGMNTEAFF
V gene: TRBV5-4; D gene: TRBD2; J gene: TRBJ2-3; CDR3 DNA: TGTGCCAGCAGCCCGGGGACTAGCCGGGAGAAGGATACGCAGTATTTT; CDR3 protein: CASSPGTSREKDTQYF
V gene: TRBV6-1; D gene: TRBD1; J gene: TRBJ2-2; CDR3 DNA: TGTGCCAGCGAGACAGGGGTGGCGACCGGGGAGCTGTTTTTT; CDR3 protein: CASETGVATGELFF
V gene: TRBV5-6; D gene: NA; J gene: TRBJ1-2; CDR3 DNA: TGTGCCAGCAGCTTGATAGGGGAGGTCTATGGCTACACCTTC; CDR3 protein: CASSLIGEVYGYTF
V gene: TRBV18; D gene: TRBD2; J gene: TRBJ2-3; CDR3 DNA: TGTGCCAGCTCACCACCGGCGGGAGGGGATGCAGATACGCAGTATTTT; CDR3 protein: CASSPPAGGDADTQYF
V gene: TRBV27; D gene: TRBD1; J gene: TRBJ2-7; CDR3 DNA: TGTGCCAGCAGTGAGGGGGCTGGCTACGAGCAGTACTTC; CDR3 protein: CASSEGAGYEQYF
V gene: TRBV5-1; D gene: NA; J gene: TRBJ1-1; CDR3 DNA: TGCGCCAGCAGCTTGCAAGCGGGACTGAACACTGAAGCTTTCTTT; CDR3 protein: CASSLQAGLNTEAFF
V gene: TRBV25-1; D gene: TRBD1; J gene: TRBJ2-7; CDR3 DNA: TGTGCCAGCAGTGACCCTGGACAGGGTTCCTACGAGCAGTACTTC; CDR3 protein: CASSDPGQGSYEQYF
V gene: TRBV25-1; D gene: NA; J gene: TRBJ1-4; CDR3 DNA: TGTGCCAGCAGTGAATCAGGCAGAAATGAAAAACTGTTTTTT; CDR3 protein: CASSESGRNEKLFF
V gene: TRBV7-9; D gene: NA; J gene: TRBJ1-2; CDR3 DNA: TGTGCCAGCACCCCGACAGCCTTTAACTATGGCTACACCTTC; CDR3 protein: CASTPTAFNYGYTF
V gene: TRBV7-9; D gene: NA; J gene: TRBJ1-2; CDR3 DNA: TGTGCCAGCAGCGGGGGGACCGCCGACTATGGCTACACCTTC; CDR3 protein: CASSGGTADYGYTF